Sequencing of this TCR beta chain was carried out in a study of OX40 agonist ivuxolimab in advanced cancers. About the research overall: The patients received agonistic anti-OX40 (CD134) antibody ivuxolimab. Study-wide points: CD4+ and CD8+ blood T cells expanded clonally by week 6 at 0.1 to 3.0 mg/kg.

The data were produced by immunoSEQ multiplex PCR, yet TCRdb's version contains in-frame clones alone and is incomplete. This sample has about 46,000 clones, with 70% to 90% found just once. The CDR3 runs 14 residues. With V trimmed by 3 bases and J by 3 bases, 2 bases remained unmatched. The V gene's germline CDR1 is SGHNT and CDR2 YYREEE (reference sequence). With regard to this clone: Its target is not known.

At baseline, cycle 4 day 1, and cycle 7 day 1, blood was sampled. V and J are TRBV5-4 and TRBJ2-7, with 11 bases lining up with TRBD2. The source was CD4+ or CD8+ T cells sorted from blood, collected in a trial of the OX40 agonist ivuxolimab. The sequence came from an adult with an advanced solid tumor such as melanoma, head and neck, liver or kidney cancer. The CDR3 DNA follows: TGTGCCAGCAGCTCGGGACTAGCGGACTACGAGCAGTACTTC. Its protein product is CASSSGLADYEQYF. Using reference TRBV5-4 and TRBJ2-7 for the parts outside the CDR3, the full variable domain is ETGVTQSPTHLIKTRGQQVTLRCSSQSGHNTVSWYQQALGQGPQFIFQYYREEENGRGNFPPRFSGLQFPNYSSELNVNALELDDSALYLCASSSGLADYEQYFGPGTRLTVT.